This T cell receptor (beta chain) was obtained from a study of blood T cell repertoires in COVID-19. The wider study: Sites in the United States, Italy and Spain provided acute and convalescent COVID-19 samples. T cells, B-cell-depleted T cells, or PBMCs provided the cDNA or gDNA that served as material.

Original methodology: Reference gene primers were amplified, and this amplification served to estimate nucleated cell counts. Profiled with immunoSEQ multiplex PCR; TCRdb holds only in-frame clones, not every one. V, J and clone size reflect that table, while D and trimming were determined from the DNA. Of 100,000 to 150,000 clones in the sample, 75% to 90% were seen once. The germline CDR1 and CDR2 sequences are SGDLS and YYNGEE. The CDR3 totals 15 residues. V was cut by 0 bases and J by 0 bases, with 10 bases left in between. The source material was peripheral blood. This receptor was taken from a man aged 70 or older with active or convalescent COVID-19. This chain connects TRBV9 to TRBJ2-7; a weak D match, TRBD2 (6 bases). CDR3 protein: CASSVELADSYEQYF. The CDR3 DNA is TGTGCCAGCAGCGTAGAGTTAGCGGACTCCTACGAGCAGTACTTC. The variable domain in full, with the rest retrieved from reference TRBV9 and TRBJ2-7, is DSGVTQTPKHLITATGQRVTLRCSPRSGDLSVYWYQQSLDQGLQFLIQYYNGEERAKGNILERFSAQQFPDLHSELNLSSLELGDSALYFCASSVELADSYEQYFGPGTRLTVT.